This passage covers 20 T cell receptor beta chains from one sample sequenced in a study of CD8 T cells in ankylosing spondylitis. Study-level results: There was a TCR beta motif, made of roughly eight highly homologous variants, that appeared characteristic of ankylosing spondylitis blood.

Antigen specificity for these receptors is unknown. TCRdb reanalysed the 5' RACE reads using MiXCR and keeps one entry per CDR3 protein. The repertoire holds 200,000 to 250,000 distinct CDR3 sequences, more than 5.5% seen once, with about 14% in the top ten. The sequencing sample was made of blood, either unsorted or a sorted T cell fraction (not recorded which). Every receptor here comes from a male donor with ankylosing spondylitis.

The CDR3 protein is CARRGQASTEAFF. For the CDR3, the DNA is TGTGCCAGAAGGGGACAGGCGAGCACTGAAGCTTTCTTT. The chain carries TRBV21-1 and TRBJ1-1; the DNA was not compared with TRBD1, the D call given in the table. TRBV21-1 has pseudogene status. The CDR3 runs to 13 residues.

The rearrangement joins TRBV9 to TRBJ2-3, with D hard to call. Per germline, CDR1 SGDLS and CDR2 YYNGEE. The CDR3 runs 13 residues. Trimming removed 2 bases from V and 5 bases from J, with 9 bases in between. CDR3 residues: CASSVRFLDTQYF. CDR3 in DNA: TGTGCCAGCAGCGTTAGGTTCTTAGATACGCAGTATTTT.

This clonotype showed up many times. The V and J genes are TRBV16 and TRBJ2-7; D is unresolved. This CDR3 contains 12 residues. CDR1 and CDR2 from the germline V gene are KGHSY and FQNENV. Trimming stripped 4 bases from V and 6 bases from J, with 10 bases between. Here the CDR3 reads CASSPTTGEQYF. The CDR3 DNA follows: TGTGCCAGCAGCCCAACAACCGGCGAGCAGTACTTC.

This clonotype was seen many times. For the CDR3, the DNA is TGTGCCAGCAGTCCCATCGGAGGGGGCTACGAGCAGTACTTC. Translated: CASSPIGGGYEQYF. The chain joins TRBV27 to TRBJ2-7; D tentatively fits TRBD1 or TRBD2 (6 bases each). The CDR3 has 14 amino acids. Between the trimmed V and J ends, which lost 5 bases and 3 bases, there was a span of 14 bases. Germline V gene sequence: CDR1 MNHEY, CDR2 SMNVEV (reference sequence).

This clonotype showed up many times. This CDR3 is CASSLGTGGKFF. The CDR3 DNA follows: TGTGCCAGCAGCTTGGGTACAGGGGGCAAGTTCTTC. The J gene is TRBJ2-1, the V gene TRBV7-2; 9 positions match TRBD1. The CDR3 spans 12 residues. V trimming: 3 bases; J trimming: 14 bases; junction bases outside the gene matches: 5. Germline V gene sequence: CDR1 SGHTA, CDR2 FQGNSA.

This chain uses TRBV5-6 with TRBJ2-1; TRBD2 matches 7 bases. The CDR3 consists of 16 residues. Unmatched junction bases numbered 13, after V lost 1 base and J lost 9 bases. The germline V gene encodes CDR1 SGHDT and CDR2 YYEEEE. The CDR3 bases are TGTGCCAGCAGCTTGTCCGTCTTGATAGGGAGGGTTGAGCAGTTCTTC. Its protein product is CASSLSVLIGRVEQFF.

This clonotype was picked up many times. This sequence joins TRBV15 and TRBJ1-4; D call uncertain. V was trimmed by 8 bases and J by 6 bases, leaving 13 bases between them. The CDR3 has 13 amino acids. Germline assignment: CDR1 LNHNV and CDR2 YYDKDF (reference sequence). CDR3 region: CATASGSDEKLFF. In DNA, the CDR3 is TGTGCCACCGCCTCTGGCTCGGATGAAAAACTGTTTTTT.

This clonotype was seen many times. The CDR3 DNA reads as TGTGCCAGCAGTTTAGAGGGGCCTACCAGGACCGGGGAGCTGTTTTTT. It encodes CASSLEGPTRTGELFF. The chain recombines TRBV27 with TRBJ2-2; D assignment may be TRBD1 or TRBD2 (5 bases each). The CDR3 has 16 amino acids. The germline V gene has CDR1 MNHEY and CDR2 SMNVEV (reference sequence). Trimming pared 2 bases from V and 5 bases from J, leaving 15 bases between.

The V gene is TRBV9, the J gene TRBJ2-6; D remains ambiguous. Per germline, CDR1 SGDLS and CDR2 YYNGEE. The germline V and J ends were trimmed by 3 bases and 0 bases, with 4 bases remaining between them. This CDR3 has 14 residues. The CDR3 bases are TGTGCCAGCAGCGGTAGCTCTGGGGCCAACGTCCTGACTTTC. It yields the protein CASSGSSGANVLTF. The entire variable domain, with the rest obtained from reference TRBV9 and TRBJ2-6, is as follows: DSGVTQTPKHLITATGQRVTLRCSPRSGDLSVYWYQQSLDQGLQFLIQYYNGEERAKGNILERFSAQQFPDLHSELNLSSLELGDSALYFCASSGSSGANVLTFGAGSRLTVL.

This clonotype was detected only a few times. The chain is built from TRBV5-6 and TRBJ2-5; TRBD2 matches at 9 bases. This CDR3 contains 17 residues. Trimming at V came to 2 bases and at J to 0 bases, leaving 8 bases not matched to a gene. Germline V gives CDR1 SGHDT, CDR2 YYEEEE. CDR3 DNA: TGTGCCAGCAGCTTTGGCCTAGCGGGATTGTACCAAGAGACCCAGTACTTC. Protein: CASSFGLAGLYQETQYF.

There are many counts of this clonotype. This chain uses TRBV28 with TRBJ2-3; no reliable D call. The V end was cut by 4 bases, the J end by 0 bases, with 8 bases between. Germline V CDR1 and CDR2: MDHEN, SYDVKM. CDR3 length: 14 amino acids. CDR3 protein: CASSSSYSTDTQYF. The DNA of the CDR3 is TGTGCCAGCAGTTCATCTTATAGCACAGATACGCAGTATTTT.

This clonotype appeared many times. The J gene is TRBJ2-2, the V gene TRBV12-3 or TRBV12-4, with D perhaps being TRBD1 or TRBD2 (5 bases each). Trimming stripped 6 bases from V and 3 bases from J, with 11 bases between. The CDR3 is 14 amino acids. CDR3 sequence: CASRVGAYTGELFF. CDR3 coding DNA: TGTGCCAGCAGGGTCGGGGCCTACACCGGGGAGCTGTTTTTT.

In its sample, this clonotype was seen many times. The CDR3 sequence is CASSLEASSYEQYF. The CDR3 DNA is TGTGCCAGCAGCCTGGAGGCAAGCTCCTACGAGCAGTACTTC. The chain uses TRBV28 and TRBJ2-7; weak D call: TRBD2 (5 bases). Germline CDR1 is MDHEN and CDR2 is SYDVKM. CDR3 size: 14 residues. Trimming stripped 6 bases from V and 0 bases from J, with 12 bases between.

This sequence joins TRBV20-1 and TRBJ1-4; tentative D call: TRBD1 (5 bases). The CDR3 is 14 residues long. Trimming stripped 6 bases from V and 1 base from J, with 12 bases between. The germline V gene has CDR1 DFQATT and CDR2 SNEGSKA (reference sequence). The DNA for the CDR3 is TGCAGTGCAACCGGGACGGTAACTAATGAAAAACTGTTTTTT. This encodes CSATGTVTNEKLFF.

This clonotype was recorded many times. V and J are TRBV28 and TRBJ1-5; no reliable D call. The CDR3 is 14 residues long. Trimming pared 6 bases from V and 0 bases from J, leaving 9 bases between. Germline CDR1 and CDR2: MDHEN and SYDVKM. The CDR3 coding sequence is TGTGCCAGCAGGCACACGGTTAGCAATCAGCCCCAGCATTTT. This translates into CASRHTVSNQPQHF.

The table lists this clonotype with many counts. A read error may produce the germline difference seen at one junction end. V and J are TRBV12-3 or TRBV12-4 and TRBJ1-4; TRBD1 aligns across 7 bases. The CDR3 extends over 9 amino acids. The CDR3 spells CASRGQLYF. In DNA form, the CDR3 reads TGTGCCAGCAGGGGACAGCTCTATTTT.

Many counts were recorded for this clonotype. The J gene is TRBJ2-7, the V gene TRBV20-1, with D possibly being TRBD1 or TRBD2 (5 bases each). Germline assignment: CDR1 DFQATT and CDR2 SNEGSKA (reference sequence). This CDR3 region has 16 residues. The V end lost 1 base, the J end lost 2 bases, and 18 bases lay between the germline ends. The CDR3 region is CSARGPGPLGTYEQYF. The CDR3 DNA sequence: TGCAGTGCTAGAGGCCCGGGACCACTGGGAACCTACGAGCAGTACTTC.

This clonotype was counted ten times or more. The CDR3 nucleotides are TGCAGCGTTGAAGATTCCGGGGGCGGCCTCTACGAGCAGTACTTC. This sequence encodes CSVEDSGGGLYEQYF. The rearrangement links TRBV29-1 to TRBJ2-7, with D tentatively TRBD1 or TRBD2 (6 bases each). The germline V gene encodes CDR1 SQVTM and CDR2 ANQGSEA. Trimming removed 0 bases at V and 3 bases at J, with 15 bases between. The CDR3 contains 15 residues.

The rearrangement uses TRBV3-1 and TRBJ2-1; 7 bases match TRBD1. This CDR3 has 15 amino acids. CDR1 LGHDT and CDR2 YNNKEL come from the germline V gene (reference sequence). J lost 6 bases, V lost 4 bases, and 9 bases had no gene match. The CDR3 DNA is TGTGCCAGCAGCCTGACAGGGTTAAGCTTCAATGAGCAGTTCTTC. Its protein is CASSLTGLSFNEQFF.

In this sample, this clonotype turned up many times. V and J are TRBV11-2 and TRBJ2-6; D remains ambiguous. This CDR3 has 19 amino acids. Between the trimmed V and J ends, which lost 7 bases and 1 base, there was a span of 23 bases. The germline gives CDR1 SGHAT, CDR2 FQNNGV. The CDR3 is CASTSEEERMISGANVLTF. CDR3 in DNA: TGTGCCAGCACCTCAGAAGAGGAACGGATGATTTCTGGGGCCAACGTCCTGACTTTC. The variable domain in full, with the rest retrieved from reference TRBV11-2 and TRBJ2-6, is EAGVAQSPRYKIIEKRQSVAFWCNPISGHATLYWYQQILGQGPKLLIQFQNNGVVDDSQLPKDRFSAERLKGVDSTLKIQPAKLEDSAVYLCASTSEEERMISGANVLTFGAGSRLTVL.